The 4 T cell receptor beta chains listed next were all sequenced from one sample in a study of T cells in Graves' hyperthyroidism and ophthalmopathy. RNA transcripts served as the template for amplifying TCR beta CDR3 regions. The HTBI primer set served for first-round RT-PCR of the TCR CDR3. TCRdb re-called the multiplex PCR reads through MiXCR, storing one row per CDR3 protein. The sample records 620,000 or so distinct CDR3 sequences, around 13% being singletons. Sample: blood. The receptors here all came from a woman aged 50 to 65 with Graves' ophthalmopathy.

This clonotype was counted a few times. The J gene is TRBJ1-5, the V gene TRBV6-1; tentative D call: TRBD1 (6 bases). Trimming pared 11 bases from V and 3 bases from J, leaving 11 bases between. CDR3 length: 12 residues. Per the germline V gene, CDR1 is MNHNS and CDR2 is SASEGT. The CDR3 DNA follows: TGTGCCGTGGGGGACAACAATCAGCCCCAGCATTTT. Its protein is CAVGDNNQPQHF.

This clonotype was recorded many times. The chain uses TRBV24-1 and TRBJ2-3; D not resolved. Trimming cost V 4 bases and J 9 bases, with 16 bases left between them. The germline CDR1 and CDR2 sequences are KGHDR and SFDVKD. The CDR3 is 14 residues long. The CDR3 reads CATSEGNIGVTQYF. In DNA, the CDR3 is TGTGCCACCAGTGAGGGAAACATCGGCGTGACGCAGTATTTT.

This clonotype has only a few counts. The V and J genes are TRBV9 and TRBJ2-7; the match to TRBD2 covers 10 bases. The V gene's germline CDR1 is SGDLS and CDR2 YYNGEE. The CDR3 totals 18 residues. The V segment lost 0 bases and the J segment 2 bases; nucleotides outside the gene matches: 11. CDR3: CASSVGVGTSVKTYEQYF. DNA for the CDR3: TGTGCCAGCAGCGTAGGGGTGGGGACTAGCGTCAAAACCTACGAGCAGTACTTC.

In this sample, this clonotype turned up many times. The rearrangement links TRBV5-6 to TRBJ1-2; 11 bases map to TRBD1. Per the germline V gene, CDR1 is SGHDT and CDR2 is YYEEEE. The CDR3 contains 18 residues. J was trimmed by 3 bases and V by 2 bases; bases with no gene match: 12. The CDR3 reads CASSLAIRTGGSDYGYTF. The CDR3 DNA reads as TGTGCCAGCAGCTTAGCCATTAGGACAGGGGGCAGCGACTATGGCTACACCTTC.